This T cell receptor (beta chain) was sequenced in a study of blood T cell repertoires in COVID-19. The overall study: The origin of the acute and convalescent COVID-19 samples was the United States, Italy and Spain. PBMCs, B-cell-depleted T cells, or T cells provided the cDNA or gDNA that made up the material.

Authors' processing steps: By means of reference gene primer amplification, nucleated cell counts were estimated. Produced via immunoSEQ multiplex PCR; TCRdb's table is partial and in-frame only. V and J calls and clone size are given by that table; D and trimming were obtained from the DNA. Among around 200,000 clones, approximately 84% were seen once, and the ten largest hold roughly 4.5%. The CDR3 is 15 residues long. Per the germline V gene, CDR1 is KGHSH and CDR2 is LQKENI. The J segment lost 7 bases and the V segment lost 4 bases, leaving 7 bases of the junction unmatched. Source material: peripheral blood. This receptor was obtained from a woman of 80 years or more with acute or convalescent COVID-19. V gene TRBV18 combines with J gene TRBJ1-2; 12 bases line up with TRBD1. The CDR3 sequence: CASSQTGQGAPGYTF. For the CDR3, the DNA is TGTGCCAGCTCACAAACGGGACAGGGGGCCCCTGGCTACACCTTC.